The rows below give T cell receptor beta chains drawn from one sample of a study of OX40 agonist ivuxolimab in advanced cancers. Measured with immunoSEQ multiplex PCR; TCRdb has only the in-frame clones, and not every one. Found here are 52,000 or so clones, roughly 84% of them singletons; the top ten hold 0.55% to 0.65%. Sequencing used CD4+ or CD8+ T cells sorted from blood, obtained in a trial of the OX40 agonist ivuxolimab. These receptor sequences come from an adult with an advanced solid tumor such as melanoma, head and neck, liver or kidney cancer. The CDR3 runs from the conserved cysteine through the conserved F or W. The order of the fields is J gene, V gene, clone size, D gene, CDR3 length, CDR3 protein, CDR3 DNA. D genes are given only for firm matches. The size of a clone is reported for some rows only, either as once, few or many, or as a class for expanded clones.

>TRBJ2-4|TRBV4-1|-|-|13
CASSLEVKNIQYF
TGCGCCAGCAGCTTAGAAGTCAAAAACATTCAGTACTTC
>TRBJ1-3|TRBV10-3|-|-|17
CAISEWRWVSSGNTIYF
TGTGCCATCAGTGAGTGGCGGTGGGTGAGCTCTGGAAACACCATATATTTT
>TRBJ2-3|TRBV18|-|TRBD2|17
CASSPRLAGGHTDTQYF
TGTGCCAGCTCACCGAGACTAGCGGGGGGACACACAGATACGCAGTATTTT
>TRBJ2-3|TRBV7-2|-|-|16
CASRPTRDFGTDTQYF
TGTGCCAGCAGGCCCACCCGGGACTTTGGCACAGATACGCAGTATTTT
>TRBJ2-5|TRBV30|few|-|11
CAWSTLKTQYF
TGTGCCTGGAGTACGTTGAAGACCCAGTACTTC
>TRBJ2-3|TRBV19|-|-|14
CASRTHLVPDTQYF
TGTGCCAGTCGTACCCACCTGGTCCCAGATACGCAGTATTTT
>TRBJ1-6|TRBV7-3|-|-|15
CASSQDSPSNSPLHF
TGTGCCAGCAGCCAAGACAGCCCTTCTAATTCACCCCTCCACTTT
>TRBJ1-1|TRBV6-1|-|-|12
CASSLASTEAFF
TGTGCCAGCAGTTTAGCTAGCACTGAAGCTTTCTTT
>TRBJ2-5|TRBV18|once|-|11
CASSPEETQYF
TGTGCCAGCTCACCAGAAGAGACCCAGTACTTC
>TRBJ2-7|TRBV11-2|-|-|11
CASSLGHEQYF
TGTGCCAGCAGCTTAGGCCACGAGCAGTACTTC
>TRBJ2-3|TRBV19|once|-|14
CASSTGPTTDTQYF
TGTGCCAGTAGTACCGGACCCACCACAGATACGCAGTATTTT
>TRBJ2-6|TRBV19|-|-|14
CASSDRTARDVLTF
TGTGCCAGTAGTGACCGGACGGCAAGGGACGTCCTGACTTTC
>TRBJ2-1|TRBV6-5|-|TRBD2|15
CASSLAGAFYNEQFF
TGTGCCAGCAGTCTAGCGGGGGCCTTCTACAATGAGCAGTTCTTC
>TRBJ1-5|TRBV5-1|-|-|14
CASSPDGSNQPQHF
TGCGCCAGCAGCCCGGACGGATCGAATCAGCCCCAGCATTTT
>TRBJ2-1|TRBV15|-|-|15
CATSRDRGFVGEQFF
TGTGCCACCAGCAGAGACAGGGGATTCGTCGGGGAGCAGTTCTTC
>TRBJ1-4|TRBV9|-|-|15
CASSVAHRVDEKLFF
TGTGCCAGCAGCGTAGCTCACAGGGTGGACGAAAAACTGTTTTTT
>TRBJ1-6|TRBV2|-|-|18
CASSSTSGGGVGNSPLHF
TGTGCCAGCAGCTCGACCTCGGGTGGAGGGGTTGGTAATTCACCCCTCCACTTT
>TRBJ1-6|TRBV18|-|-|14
CASSPGQGVRTLHF
TGTGCCAGCTCACCGGGGCAAGGGGTTCGGACCCTCCACTTT
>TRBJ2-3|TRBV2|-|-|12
CASSVGQGYQYF
TGTGCCAGCAGTGTTGGCCAGGGATATCAGTATTTT
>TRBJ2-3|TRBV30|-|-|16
CASNQPPSYPTDTQYF
TGTGCTTCCAACCAGCCCCCTAGCTATCCGACAGATACGCAGTATTTT
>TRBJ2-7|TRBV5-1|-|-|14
CASSLLGENYEQYF
TGCGCCAGCAGCTTGCTGGGGGAGAACTACGAGCAGTACTTC
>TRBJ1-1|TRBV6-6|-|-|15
CASSYRFGGTTEAFF
TGTGCCAGCAGTTACCGTTTTGGAGGGACCACTGAAGCTTTCTTT
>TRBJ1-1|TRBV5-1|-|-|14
CASSFGDTNTEAFF
TGCGCCAGCAGCTTCGGGGATACTAACACTGAAGCTTTCTTT
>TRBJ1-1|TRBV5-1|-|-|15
CASSFQGLTDTEAFF
TGCGCCAGCAGCTTTCAGGGCTTGACGGACACTGAAGCTTTCTTT
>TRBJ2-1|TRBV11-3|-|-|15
CASSFSGGPYNEQFF
TGTGCCAGCAGCTTCAGCGGAGGCCCCTACAATGAGCAGTTCTTC